This TCR beta chain originates from a study of blood T cell repertoires in COVID-19. Study information: Collection of acute and convalescent COVID-19 samples took place in the United States, Italy and Spain. PBMCs, B-cell-depleted T cells, or T cells were the source of the cDNA or gDNA that made up the material.

Original processing notes: Nucleated cell counts were estimated from reference gene primer amplification. TCRdb's copy holds only in-frame clones and misses some; the assay was immunoSEQ multiplex PCR. The V and J calls and clone size are taken from that table; D and trimming were inferred from the DNA. The sample consists of about 120,000 clones, 82% of them appearing once. V lost 4 bases, J lost 4 bases, and 5 bases stayed unmatched. The CDR3 length is 14 residues. The V gene's germline CDR1 is SGDLS and CDR2 YYNGEE. The chain uses TRBV9 and TRBJ2-5, with 9 bases fitting TRBD2. Sequencing was carried out using peripheral blood. This TCR derives from a human donor in a cohort sampled during active COVID-19. The CDR3 spells CASSLAGGPETQYF. The CDR3 DNA is TGTGCCAGCAGCCTCGCGGGGGGGCCAGAGACCCAGTACTTC.